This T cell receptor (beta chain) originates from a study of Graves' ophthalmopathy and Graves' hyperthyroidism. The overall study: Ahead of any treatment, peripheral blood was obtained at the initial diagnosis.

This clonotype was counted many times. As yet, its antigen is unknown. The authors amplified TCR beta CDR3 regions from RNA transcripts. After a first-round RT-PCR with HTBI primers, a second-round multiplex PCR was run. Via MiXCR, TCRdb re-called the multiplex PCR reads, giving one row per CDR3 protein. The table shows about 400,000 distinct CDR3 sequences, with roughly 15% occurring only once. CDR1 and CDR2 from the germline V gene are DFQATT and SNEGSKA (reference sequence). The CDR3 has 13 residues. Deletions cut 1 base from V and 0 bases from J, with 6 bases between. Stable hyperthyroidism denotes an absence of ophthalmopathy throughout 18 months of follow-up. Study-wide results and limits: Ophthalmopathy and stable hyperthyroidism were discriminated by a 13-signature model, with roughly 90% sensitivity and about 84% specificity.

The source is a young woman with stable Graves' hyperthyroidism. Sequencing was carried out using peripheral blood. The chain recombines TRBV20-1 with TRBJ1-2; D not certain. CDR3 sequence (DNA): TGCAGTGCTAGAGCGGGAGCTAACTATGGCTACACCTTC. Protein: CSARAGANYGYTF.